The 3 T cell receptor beta chains presented below share a single source sample, sequenced in a study of blood T cell repertoires in COVID-19. Repertoires were generated with immunoSEQ multiplex PCR, while TCRdb's copy carries only in-frame clones and drops some. This sample has some 160,000 clones, with roughly 80% found just once. The sequencing sample was made of PBMCs or T cells enriched from blood (not recorded which). The receptors stem from a woman aged 60-75 years who had recovered from COVID-19.

V usage is TRBV4-1 and J usage is TRBJ2-1, with 11 bases lining up with TRBD2. The V gene end was trimmed by 0 bases and the J gene end by 2 bases; junction bases not matched to a gene: 9. CDR1 MGHRA and CDR2 YSYEKL come from the germline V gene. CDR3 size: 19 residues. This CDR3 is CASSQDSTLAGVTYNEQFF. CDR3 bases: TGCGCCAGCAGCCAAGACTCCACACTAGCGGGGGTAACCTACAATGAGCAGTTCTTC.

V usage is TRBV15 and J usage is TRBJ2-1, with 8 nucleotides matching TRBD2. With V trimmed by 7 bases and J by 7 bases, 12 bases remained unmatched. This CDR3 contains 15 residues. Germline values: CDR1 LNHNV, CDR2 YYDKDF (reference sequence). The chain's CDR3 is CATTLLGGGRNEQFF. The CDR3 DNA is TGTGCCACCACTTTGTTGGGCGGGGGGAGAAATGAGCAGTTCTTC.

The chain recombines TRBV5-6 with TRBJ2-1; TRBD1 matches at 10 bases. Germline CDR1 and CDR2: SGHDT and YYEEEE. With V trimmed by 4 bases and J by 11 bases, 9 bases remained unmatched. This CDR3 contains 14 residues. CDR3 bases: TGTGCCAGCAGCCGGGACAGGGGTGGAGGAAAGCAGTTCTTC. Translating it yields CASSRDRGGGKQFF.